Detailed here is one TCR beta chain. Its recognized antigen is unknown. Within one base of it there is no much larger clone, and no base qualities were kept. These data come from a study of PD-1 blockade in classical Hodgkin lymphoma (dated by TCRdb to the early 2020s). Turning to the overall study: Nivolumab dosing was 3 mg/kg intravenously every 2 weeks, continuing until either disease progression or unacceptable toxicity. To define a peripheral blood immune signature of response to PD-1 blockade in classical Hodgkin lymphoma, the study combined TCR beta sequencing with CyTOF.

The CDR3, from cysteine to phenylalanine, totals 13 residues. The sequence is cut down to CDR3 DNA, 39 bases in frame from base 1. CDR1 is given as SGHNT and CDR2 as YYREEE, both from the germline V gene (reference sequence). V was cut back by 5 bases and J by 7 bases, leaving a gap of 15 bases between them. Genomic DNA was isolated using the Qiagen DNeasy kit from unsorted PBMCs as well as from negatively selected CD4+ and CD8+ fractions. Using primers that anneal to V and J segments, immunoSEQ multiplex PCR amplified the TCR beta CDR3 regions. A synthetic immune receptor repertoire was used to minimize amplification bias, and remaining bias was computationally removed after sequencing. The source study handled its data this way. Repertoire diversity was quantified as the Shannon entropy index using custom Python scripts. Unsorted, CD4+ and CD8+ repertoires were analyzed separately, except in combined analyses where CD4+ and CD8+ sequences were merged in silico. A clone counted as expanded when the clone's frequency after treatment rose at least 2-fold relative to C1D1, and clones undetected at baseline were given a pseudocount of 0.5. Singleton clones were defined as clones with 0 or 1 copy at C1D1, and non-singleton clones were defined as clones with 2 or more copies. By matching protein sequences in sorted samples from the same patient, clones expanded in unsorted samples were annotated as CD4+, CD8+ or unknown. Wilcoxon tests on paired samples were used to test changes in diversity from C1D1 to C4D1. Not all clones reach the TCRdb copy of this immuneACCESS table, which keeps in-frame sequences only. Checked studies attribute under half of the gap to unresolved V genes and leave the rest unexplained. The D gene and trimming were derived from the DNA, and the V and J assignments and clone size from that table. The sample table lists under 25,000 clones, under 85% of them with a count of one. Approximately 21% of the sample is in the top ten clones.

The full study reports these points: Baseline TCR diversity was reported as lower in newly diagnosed patients than in healthy donors, and lower still in relapsed/refractory patients. A significant rise by C4D1 was seen in CD4+ but not CD8+ TCR diversity (p=0.0027 vs p=0.16), with the rise being most apparent in complete responders (p=0.02). Trial patients with a complete response had baseline diversity similar to that of newly diagnosed patients, while partial responders and progressors had significantly lower diversity. Lower diversity was seen in patients whose nivolumab began less than 1 year after ASCT, and these patients were left out of later analyses so that immune reconstitution would not confound the results. Only a single clinical trial cohort was studied, and what caused the repertoire differences, possibly disease activity or prior therapy, remained undefined.

The time point label of this sample denotes: cycle 4 day 1 (C4D1), after less than 7 weeks of nivolumab. Every trial patient had relapsed after autologous stem cell transplantation, and cohorts A, B and C differed in prior brentuximab vedotin exposure. A total of over 55 patients with relapsed/refractory classical Hodgkin lymphoma made up the trial cohort, and each patient's best overall response was complete response, partial response or progressive disease. In the multi-cohort phase II CheckMate 205 trial, trial patients received single-agent nivolumab. Best overall response was determined by an independent review committee according to the 2007 International Working Group response criteria. Trial PBMCs were obtained immediately prior to nivolumab initiation (C1D1) and on therapy at cycle 2 day 1 and cycle 4 day 1. After peripheral blood was drawn into 8 mL Vacutainer Cell Preparation Tubes, PBMCs were isolated by centrifugation and then cryopreserved.

The sequence links TRBV5-4 to TRBJ1-2, with no confident D gene call. Here the sequenced sample was peripheral blood mononuclear cells (PBMCs), taken before the fourth cycle of nivolumab. The receptor's source is a human donor with classical Hodgkin lymphoma. The encoded CDR3 is CASSHLKEAGYTF. The DNA is TGTGCCAGCAGTCATCTAAAGGAGGCTGGCTACACCTTC. Outside the CDR3, residues come from the reference TRBV5-4 and TRBJ1-2 proteins, so the full variable domain is: ETGVTQSPTHLIKTRGQQVTLRCSSQSGHNTVSWYQQALGQGPQFIFQYYREEENGRGNFPPRFSGLQFPNYSSELNVNALELDDSALYLCASSHLKEAGYTFGSGTRLTVV.